The sequence of this T cell receptor beta chain was determined in a study of blood T cell repertoires in COVID-19. Looking at the study overall: Donors in the United States, Italy and Spain gave samples during acute or convalescent COVID-19.

Authors' methods: The authors estimated nucleated cell counts from reference gene primer amplification. Here immunoSEQ multiplex PCR was the method, and the copy in TCRdb shows in-frame clones only, minus some. For V, J and clone size, that table is used; D and trimming come from the DNA. The sample includes some 130,000 clones, 65% to 85% of them seen just once. The CDR3 runs to 15 residues. CDR1 is LNHDA, CDR2 SQIVND, per germline (reference sequence). V shed 5 bases and J 4 bases; nucleotides not matched to a gene: 8. This chain uses TRBV19 with TRBJ2-5, with 9 bases identical to TRBD2. The sequence was collected from an older man with acute or convalescent COVID-19. The sample consisted of peripheral blood. CDR3 nucleotides: TGTGCCAGTAGTGGAAGCGGGGGGTCTAGAGAGACCCAGTACTTC. It translates to CASSGSGGSRETQYF.